Below are 24 T cell receptor beta chains sequenced from a single sample in a study of T cell responses to AZD1222 COVID-19 vaccine. This table comes from immunoSEQ multiplex PCR, and its TCRdb copy is limited to in-frame clones, with some not included. The data show 150,000 to 180,000 clones, with about 88% seen just once and about 20% held by the top ten. The input for sequencing was peripheral blood, taken on day 0 of AZD1222 vaccination. Receptor source: an adult in good health.

V and J are TRBV19 and TRBJ2-7, with 7 bases fitting TRBD1. Germline V gives CDR1 LNHDA, CDR2 SQIVND (reference sequence). This CDR3 comprises 17 residues. Losses at the gene ends were 3 bases for V and 0 bases for J; bases not matched to a gene: 11. CDR3 in DNA: TGTGCCAGTAGTATCGGTGGTCTGGACAGGCTCTCCTACGAGCAGTACTTC. Protein sequence: CASSIGGLDRLSYEQYF.

This chain uses TRBV5-1 with TRBJ1-5; 8 nucleotides align to TRBD1. With V trimmed by 5 bases and J by 4 bases, 8 bases remained unmatched. Germline V gene lookup returns CDR1 SGHRS and CDR2 YFSETQ. The CDR3 is made up of 15 amino acids. The CDR3 DNA reads as TGCGCCAGCAGTGATGGACAGGGATTGAATCAGCCCCAGCATTTT. Its translation: CASSDGQGLNQPQHF.

The chain combines TRBV3-1 (or the pseudogene TRBV3-2) with TRBJ1-2, with D possibly being TRBD1 (5 bases). This CDR3 contains 14 residues. Germline-derived CDR1 and CDR2 are LGHDT and YNNKEL (reference sequence). V gave up 4 bases and J gave up 8 bases, with 17 bases separating them. CDR3 coding DNA: TGTGCCAGCAGCCCCCGACCGGGGCGAGGGGGCTACACCTTC. It translates to CASSPRPGRGGYTF.

This sequence joins TRBV5-6 and TRBJ1-2; 9 bases are a match to TRBD1. The CDR3 is 15 amino acids. V shed 4 bases, J shed 7 bases, and the junction held 11 bases outside the gene matches. Per the germline V gene, CDR1 is SGHDT and CDR2 is YYEEEE. CDR3 in DNA: TGTGCCAGCAGCCCTGGGTTAGGACAGGGGCTTGGCTACACCTTC. It translates to CASSPGLGQGLGYTF.

The chain carries TRBV7-8 and TRBJ2-1, with D maybe TRBD2 (5 bases). Trimming removed 5 bases at V and 0 bases at J, with 17 bases between. Germline V gives CDR1 SGHVS, CDR2 FQNEAQ. There are 17 residues in the CDR3. CDR3 nucleotides: TGTGCCAGCAGCCCCCGATTAGCGTATAGCTCCTACAATGAGCAGTTCTTC. It is translated as CASSPRLAYSSYNEQFF.

Only one count was recorded for this clone. The chain joins TRBV7-9 to TRBJ1-2; 9 bases are shared with TRBD1. Trimming cost V 5 bases and J 3 bases; bases outside gene matches: 4. The CDR3 loop spans 14 amino acids. Germline V gene data show CDR1 as SEHNR and CDR2 as FQNEAQ (reference sequence). The CDR3 sequence is CASSTTGGDYGYTF. CDR3 bases: TGTGCCAGCAGCACCACAGGGGGCGACTATGGCTACACCTTC.

The chain combines TRBV28 with TRBJ2-6; D remains ambiguous. The CDR3 is 15 residues long. Germline CDR1 reads MDHEN; CDR2 reads SYDVKM. V lost 6 bases, J lost 0 bases, and 9 bases lay in between. The CDR3 is CASSSHSSGANVLTF. Here the CDR3 DNA reads TGTGCCAGCAGCTCCCACAGCTCTGGGGCCAACGTCCTGACTTTC.

The chain links TRBV24-1 to TRBJ1-2; D unclear. This CDR3 contains 15 residues. In germline, CDR1 is KGHDR, CDR2 SFDVKD. Trimming cost V 3 bases and J 8 bases, with 18 bases left between them. In nucleotides, the CDR3 is TGTGCCACCAGTGATCCCGGAGAGGGCTTAGGAGGCTACACCTTC. Translation: CATSDPGEGLGGYTF.

The chain combines TRBV5-1 with TRBJ2-2, with a possible D match to TRBD2 (6 bases). Germline values: CDR1 SGHRS, CDR2 YFSETQ. The CDR3 covers 16 residues. The germline V and J ends were trimmed by 5 bases and 0 bases, with 14 bases remaining between them. The CDR3 is CASRFVGGTNTGELFF. The CDR3 DNA sequence: TGCGCCAGCAGATTTGTGGGGGGTACGAACACCGGGGAGCTGTTTTTT.

This clone was seen a handful of times. V and J are TRBV30 and TRBJ1-2; tentative D call: TRBD1 (5 bases). Trimming cost V 3 bases and J 8 bases, with 16 bases left between them. Per germline, CDR1 GTSNPN and CDR2 SVGIG (reference sequence). The length of the CDR3 is 13 residues. CDR3 sequence: CAWRSQGWEGYTF. In nucleotides, the CDR3 is TGTGCCTGGAGGAGTCAGGGTTGGGAGGGCTACACCTTC.

CDR3 in amino acids: CASCRDRDEKLFF. The CDR3, as DNA: TGTGCCAGCTGTAGGGACAGGGACGAAAAACTGTTTTTT. V is TRBV9 and J is TRBJ1-4; 9 bases fit TRBD1. Germline assignment: CDR1 SGDLS and CDR2 YYNGEE. The trim removed 7 bases at V and 8 bases at J, leaving 6 bases unmatched. CDR3 size: 13 residues.

This clone was detected once. The rearrangement links TRBV2 to TRBJ1-3, with 8 bases lining up with TRBD1. V shed 4 bases and J 3 bases; nucleotides not matched to a gene: 8. There are 16 residues in the CDR3. CDR1 is SNHLY, CDR2 FYNNEI, per germline. CDR3 amino acids: CASSGGQGANGNTIYF. CDR3 DNA: TGTGCCAGCAGTGGCGGCCAGGGGGCCAATGGAAACACCATATATTTT. The whole variable domain, remainder taken from reference TRBV2 and TRBJ1-3, is EPEVTQTPSHQVTQMGQEVILRCVPISNHLYFYWYRQILGQKVEFLVSFYNNEISEKSEIFDDQFSVERPDGSNFTLKIRSTKLEDSAMYFCASSGGQGANGNTIYFGEGSWLTVV.

The rearrangement uses TRBV9 and TRBJ2-1; 7 bases align to TRBD2. Germline V lookup: CDR1 SGDLS, CDR2 YYNGEE. V lost 5 bases, J lost 4 bases, and 12 bases stayed unmatched. The CDR3 runs to 16 residues. The DNA of the CDR3 is TGTGCCAGCAGTTTAGTAGCGGGTGCGTATTACAATGAGCAGTTCTTC. Protein product: CASSLVAGAYYNEQFF.

The chain recombines TRBV7-2 with TRBJ2-1; 8 nucleotides agree with TRBD2. This CDR3 has 15 amino acids. Germline loops: CDR1 SGHTA, CDR2 FQGNSA. The V segment lost 5 bases and the J segment 3 bases; nucleotides outside the gene matches: 6. CDR3 sequence: CASSLLADRYNEQFF. Here the CDR3 DNA reads TGTGCCAGCAGCCTACTAGCGGACCGCTACAATGAGCAGTTCTTC.

This clone was counted a single time. The chain employs TRBV9 and TRBJ2-7; perhaps TRBD1 as D (5 bases). Germline V gives CDR1 SGDLS, CDR2 YYNGEE. V dropped 2 bases and J dropped 0 bases, with 9 bases sitting between them. This CDR3 is 14 amino acids long. The CDR3 DNA reads as TGTGCCAGCAGCGTTGGGGCCAACTCCTACGAGCAGTACTTC. It is translated as CASSVGANSYEQYF.

The CDR3 DNA is TGTGCCAGCAGTGAAGCGCTTAGGGACACTGAAGCTTTCTTT. Translating it yields CASSEALRDTEAFF. The chain uses TRBV2 and TRBJ1-1; D ambiguous. With 0 bases removed from V and 3 bases from J, the gap between germline ends came to 8 bases. CDR3 length equals 14 residues. Germline V CDR1 and CDR2: SNHLY, FYNNEI.

This clone was observed a few times. The chain recombines TRBV6-4 with TRBJ2-1, with 9 bases that match TRBD2. The CDR3 is 14 amino acids. Germline V lookup: CDR1 MRHNA, CDR2 SNTAGT. The trim removed 6 bases at V and 6 bases at J, leaving 6 bases unmatched. The DNA for the CDR3 is TGTGCCAGCAGAGACCTAGCGGGATCCAATGAGCAGTTCTTC. Translating gives CASRDLAGSNEQFF.

The rearrangement uses TRBV6-2 or TRBV6-3 and TRBJ1-2; D ambiguous. The V and J ends lost 4 bases and 4 bases respectively, with 13 bases between them. Germline V lookup: CDR1 MNHEY, CDR2 SVGEGT. There are 14 residues in the CDR3. CDR3 loop: CASSFTSLSYGYTF. CDR3 DNA: TGTGCCAGCAGTTTCACTTCACTCAGCTATGGCTACACCTTC.

The chain joins TRBV7-2 to TRBJ1-2; 9 bases line up with TRBD1. Per germline, CDR1 SGHTA and CDR2 FQGNSA. The CDR3 has 14 amino acids. Trimming at V came to 3 bases and at J to 4 bases, leaving 3 bases not matched to a gene. The CDR3: CASSFRDRAYGYTF. CDR3 nucleotide sequence: TGTGCCAGCAGCTTCCGGGACAGGGCCTATGGCTACACCTTC.

The V gene is TRBV13, the J gene TRBJ1-3, with D tentatively TRBD1 (6 bases). V shed 1 base and J shed 2 bases, with 12 bases lying between them. CDR1 is PRHDT and CDR2 is FYEKMQ in the germline V gene (reference sequence). CDR3 size: 16 residues. The CDR3 nucleotides read TGTGCCAGCAGCTTAGTAGGGGGGCATCCTGGAAACACCATATATTTT. Translating it yields CASSLVGGHPGNTIYF.

This chain links TRBV6-5 with TRBJ2-5; 8 nucleotides match TRBD2. Germline V gene lookup returns CDR1 MNHEY and CDR2 SVGAGI. The CDR3 spans 15 residues. V shed 6 bases and J 5 bases; nucleotides not matched to a gene: 11. The CDR3 loop is CASSDNSGMRETQYF. CDR3 DNA: TGTGCCAGCAGCGATAATAGCGGGATGAGGGAGACCCAGTACTTC.

This chain joins TRBV19 and TRBJ1-3; 7 bases map to TRBD1. This CDR3 has 14 residues. V was clipped by 9 bases and J by 0 bases; unmatched bases: 5. The germline V gene has CDR1 LNHDA and CDR2 SQIVND (reference sequence). CDR3: CASSGQSSGNTIYF. The CDR3 DNA sequence: TGTGCCAGCTCGGGACAGTCCTCTGGAAACACCATATATTTT.

This clone came up once. V is TRBV5-1 and J is TRBJ1-4; D unclear. Trimming cost V 1 base and J 6 bases, with 10 bases left between them. Germline V CDR1 and CDR2: SGHRS, YFSETQ. There are 14 residues in the CDR3. The CDR3 region has the DNA TGCGCCAGCAGCTTGTTTGGCAGAGATGAAAAACTGTTTTTT. Amino acid sequence: CASSLFGRDEKLFF. The variable domain in full, with the rest retrieved from reference TRBV5-1 and TRBJ1-4, is KAGVTQTPRYLIKTRGQQVTLSCSPISGHRSVSWYQQTPGQGLQFLFEYFSETQRNKGNFPGRFSGRQFSNSRSEMNVSTLELGDSALYLCASSLFGRDEKLFFGSGTQLSVL.

This chain uses TRBV29-1 with TRBJ1-1, with 7 bases lining up with TRBD1. V shed 5 bases, J shed 2 bases, and the junction held 2 bases outside the gene matches. The CDR3 runs to 12 residues. The germline gives CDR1 SQVTM, CDR2 ANQGSEA. CDR3 nucleotide sequence: TGCAGCGTTCGACAGGGTAACACTGAAGCTTTCTTT. Translation gives CSVRQGNTEAFF.